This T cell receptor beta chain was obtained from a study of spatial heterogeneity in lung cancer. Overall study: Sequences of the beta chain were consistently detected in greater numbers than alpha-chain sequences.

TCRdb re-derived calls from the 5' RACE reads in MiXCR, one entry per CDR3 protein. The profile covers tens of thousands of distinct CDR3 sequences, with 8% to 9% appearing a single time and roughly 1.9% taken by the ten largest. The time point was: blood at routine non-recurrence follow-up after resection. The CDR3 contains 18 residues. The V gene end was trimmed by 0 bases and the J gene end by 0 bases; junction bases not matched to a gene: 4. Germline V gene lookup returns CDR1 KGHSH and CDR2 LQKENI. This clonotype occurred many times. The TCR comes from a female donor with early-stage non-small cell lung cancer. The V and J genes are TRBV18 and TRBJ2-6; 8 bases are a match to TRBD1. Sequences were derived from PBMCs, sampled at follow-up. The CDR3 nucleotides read TGTGCCAGCTCACCACCGGGACAGGTAAACTCTGGGGCCAACGTCCTGACTTTC. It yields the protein CASSPPGQVNSGANVLTF.